This TCR beta chain derives from a study of cytomegalovirus exposure and HLA in healthy donors. Study summary: T cells numbering some 170 million yielded some 110 million unique TCR beta sequences in an earlier analysis. In an early release, HLA-typed donors contributed some 82 million unique TCR sequences.

All donors participated as healthy donors of bone marrow. Trimming removed 2 bases at V and 0 bases at J, with 8 bases between. The germline gives CDR1 LGHNA, CDR2 YSLEER. The CDR3 consists of 14 residues. Primers for the PCR totalled 60 Vbeta and 13 Jbeta. Here immunoSEQ multiplex PCR was the method, and the copy in TCRdb shows in-frame clones only, minus some. This table has tens of thousands of clones, roughly 72% appearing once. On this clone: The antigen is undetermined.

Whole-study findings and limits: Some highly shared sequence variants likely arose as a pipeline artifact.

The sequenced sample was PBMCs. V and J are TRBV4-3 and TRBJ2-7; no reliable D call. The receptor was derived from a woman aged 45-65 years in good health and CMV-seronegative. The CDR3 sequence: CASSQSVGSYEQYF. CDR3 sequence (DNA): TGCGCCAGCAGCCAATCCGTCGGCTCCTACGAGCAGTACTTC.